These 30 T cell receptor beta chains originate from one sample sequenced in a study of tumor and adjacent non-tumor tissue in lung cancer. A modified ARM-PCR protocol with three rounds of nested PCR amplified TCRbeta. TCRdb passed the multiplex PCR reads through MiXCR, listing each CDR3 protein once. The sample has over 100,000 distinct CDR3 sequences; roughly three fifths are singletons. This sample's RNA came from whole unsorted tissue. This non-tumor lung sample came from over 3 cm beyond the tumor edge. The sequencing sample was made of distant non-tumor lung tissue. The receptors were sampled from a man aged 55 to 70 with non-small cell lung cancer.

With regard to this clonotype: The junction shows a germline mismatch at one end, possibly a read error. The chain employs TRBV4-2 and TRBJ2-7; a weak D match, TRBD2 (7 bases). CDR1 is LGHNA, CDR2 YNFKEQ, per germline. The CDR3 is 17 residues long. CDR3 sequence: CASSQAPGGTTFYEQYF. CDR3 coding DNA: TGTGCTAGCAGCCAAGCCCCCGGGGGGACAACCTTCTACGAGCAGTACTTC.

As to this clonotype: It is likely a read error, because the conserved phenylalanine at the end of the CDR3 is missing. V gene TRBV12-3 or TRBV12-4 combines with J gene TRBJ2-5; 12 nucleotides agree with TRBD2. This CDR3 region has 15 residues. The CDR3 here is CVSNPSGGGRETQYS. DNA for the CDR3: TGTGTCAGCAACCCTAGCGGGGGGGGCCGCGAGACCCAGTACTCC.

The chain carries TRBV11-3 and TRBJ2-2; TRBD2 is a possible D gene (6 bases). CDR1 and CDR2 from the germline V gene are SGHNT and YENEEA. This CDR3 spans 17 amino acids. V dropped 4 bases and J dropped 0 bases, with 15 bases sitting between them. The CDR3 protein is CASSSDRGAANTGELFF. For the CDR3, the DNA is TGTGCCAGCAGCTCAGACCGCGGGGCGGCGAACACCGGGGAGCTGTTTTTT.

Ten or more counts support this clonotype. The chain employs TRBV5-1 and TRBJ2-5; D may be TRBD1 or TRBD2 (5 bases each). Trimming took off 4 bases at V and 7 bases at J, with 11 bases between the two ends. The CDR3 extends over 12 amino acids. Germline V lookup: CDR1 SGHRS, CDR2 YFSETQ. CDR3 nucleotide sequence: TGCGCCAGCAGCCCAGGTGGGGGGACCCAGTACTTC. This translates into CASSPGGGTQYF.

To note about this clonotype: A much larger clone differs from this one at a single base, so this may be a read error. This chain links TRBV12-3 or TRBV12-4 with TRBJ1-3; a possible D gene is TRBD1 (5 bases). This CDR3 comprises 14 residues. Trimming cost V 6 bases and J 2 bases, with 11 bases left between them. Written as DNA, the CDR3 is TGTGCCAGCAGGTATGGGACGACTGGAAACACCATATATTTT. Its translation: CASRYGTTGNTIYF.

This clonotype was counted many times. The chain joins TRBV16 to TRBJ1-5; TRBD1 agrees at 7 bases. This CDR3 is built from 13 residues. Per the germline V gene, CDR1 is KGHSY and CDR2 is FQNENV. V lost 7 bases and J lost 6; bases outside the gene matches: 6. CDR3 region: CASTRQGGQPQHF. CDR3 sequence (DNA): TGTGCCAGCACCCGACAGGGCGGTCAGCCCCAGCATTTT.

A remark on this clonotype: An end of the junction differs from the germline gene, which may be a read error. The rearrangement uses TRBV29-1 and TRBJ1-2; D uncertain. Per germline, CDR1 SQVTM and CDR2 ANQGSEA. This CDR3 comprises 13 residues. In DNA, the CDR3 is TGCAGCGTTGAAGGGGAACCCAGTTATGGTTACAACTTC. Encoded protein: CSVEGEPSYGYNF.

This clonotype appeared many times. The rearrangement joins TRBV6-2 or TRBV6-3 to TRBJ2-1, with 11 nucleotides matching TRBD2. CDR1 and CDR2 from the germline V gene are MNHEY and SVGEGT. The J segment lost 3 bases and the V segment lost 5 bases, leaving 3 bases of the junction unmatched. The CDR3 loop spans 15 amino acids. CDR3 residues: CASSVLAGVYNEQFF. The CDR3 region has the DNA TGTGCCAGCAGTGTACTAGCGGGGGTCTACAATGAGCAGTTCTTC.

The chain uses TRBV11-2 and TRBJ2-1; D unresolved. V gave up 5 bases and J gave up 0 bases, with 11 bases separating them. Germline CDR1 reads SGHAT; CDR2 reads FQNNGV. The CDR3 is made up of 15 amino acids. CDR3 in DNA: TGTGCCAGCAGCCCTGTCACGAGCTCCTACAATGAGCAGTTCTTC. This gives the protein CASSPVTSSYNEQFF.

This clonotype was recorded at least ten times. This chain joins TRBV12-3 or TRBV12-4 and TRBJ2-2; D is undetermined. The ends were cut back, 2 bases at V and 5 bases at J, with 6 bases in the middle. The CDR3 is made up of 13 amino acids. CDR3 DNA sequence: TGTGCCAGCAGTTTATCAGAAACCGGGGAGCTGTTTTTT. Translation: CASSLSETGELFF.

The chain uses TRBV29-1 and TRBJ2-3, with D unclear. CDR1 SQVTM and CDR2 ANQGSEA come from the germline V gene. There are 12 residues in the CDR3. DNA for the CDR3: TGCAACGCTGAGGAGATTTCGGACGCGCAGTATTTT. This translates into CNAEEISDAQYF.

The V call is TRBV6-1, the J call TRBJ2-6, with D possibly being TRBD1 (6 bases). The CDR3 runs 16 residues. The germline V gene has CDR1 MNHNS and CDR2 SASEGT. The CDR3 nucleotides read TGTTCCTGCAGCCGACAGGCCACCTCTGGGGCCAACGTCCTGACTTTC. This sequence encodes CSCSRQATSGANVLTF.

This clonotype has ten or more counts. The CDR3: CASSLMAGHYGYTF. DNA for the CDR3: TGTGCCAGCAGCTTAATGGCAGGGCACTATGGCTACACCTTC. The genes are TRBV7-9 and TRBJ1-2, with D possibly TRBD1 on 5 matching bases. Germline-derived CDR1 and CDR2 are SEHNR and FQNEAQ (reference sequence). This CDR3 comprises 14 residues. The V gene lost 2 bases and the J gene lost 3 bases, with 10 bases spanning the gap.

A word on this clonotype: A much larger clone is a single base away; this may be a read error. This chain uses TRBV6-1 with TRBJ1-1; a possible D gene is TRBD1 (5 bases). Between the trimmed V and J ends, which lost 0 bases and 3 bases, there was a span of 5 bases. CDR1 is MNHNS, CDR2 SASEGT, per germline. There are 13 residues in the CDR3. The CDR3 region is CASSEAGDTEAFF. The CDR3 DNA reads TGTGCCAGCAGTGAAGCAGGGGACACTGAAGCTTTCTTT.

Note on this clonotype: A much larger clonotype is one base distant, so this may be a read error. The CDR3 ends on some other residue instead of the conserved phenylalanine or tryptophan, so this is likely a read error. This sequence joins TRBV6-2 or TRBV6-3 and TRBJ2-5; 7 positions agree with TRBD2. Germline lookup yields CDR1 MNHEY and CDR2 SVGEGT. V lost 9 bases, J lost 4 bases, and 8 bases stayed unmatched. The CDR3 runs 13 residues. This CDR3 is CASWGGRGETQYS. The CDR3 DNA reads TGTGCCAGTTGGGGGGGGAGGGGAGAGACCCAGTACTCC.

This clonotype was counted many times. The J gene is TRBJ1-3, the V gene TRBV7-3; D unclear. In germline, CDR1 is SGHTA, CDR2 FQGTGA. The CDR3 is made up of 14 amino acids. The V gene lost 2 bases and the J gene lost 0 bases, with 5 bases spanning the gap. The CDR3 nucleotides are TGTGCCAGCAGCTTAGACCCCTCTGGAAACACCATATATTTT. This gives the protein CASSLDPSGNTIYF.

In this sample, this clonotype turned up a few times. A much larger clone is a single base away; this may be a read error. This likely comes from a read error, as the CDR3 has no conserved phenylalanine or tryptophan at its end. V and J are TRBV5-6 and TRBJ2-1; D is perhaps TRBD1 (6 bases). CDR3 length: 14 amino acids. CDR1 SGHDT and CDR2 YYEEEE come from the germline V gene. V was shortened by 4 bases and J by 3 bases, with 11 bases between the two germline ends. CDR3: CASSRTQGYNEQFL. The CDR3 DNA reads as TGTGCCAGCAGCAGAACACAGGGCTACAATGAGCAGTTCTTA.

To note about this clonotype: Because it lacks the conserved phenylalanine or tryptophan at the end, this CDR3 is likely a read error. The chain has TRBV11-3 and TRBJ2-6; no clear D. The CDR3 totals 15 residues. CDR1 is SGHNT and CDR2 is YENEEA in the germline V gene. The CDR3 spells CTSSQQGSGANVLTY. In nucleotides, the CDR3 is TGTACCAGCAGCCAACAAGGTTCTGGGGCCAACGTCCTGACTTAC.

About this clonotype itself: Here the CDR3 omits its conserved ending phenylalanine or tryptophan, so a read error is the likely source. The DNA is left out, because the CDR3 cannot be placed on it with certainty; the CDR3 is given as TCRdb lists it. The chain couples TRBV11-2 to TRBJ2-2; no check of the table's D call, TRBD2, against the DNA was made. The germline V gene encodes CDR1 SGHAT and CDR2 FQNNGV. The CDR3 spans 18 residues, counting both ends. CDR3 amino acids: CASSSGLAGATNTGELLY.

Comment on this clonotype: Possible read error: a much larger clone is one base away. The chain carries TRBV5-1 and TRBJ2-3; 8 bases map to TRBD1. Germline CDR1 and CDR2: SGHRS and YFSETQ. The CDR3 spans 15 residues. V lost 0 bases to trimming and J lost 7 bases; unmatched junction nucleotides: 7. The CDR3 nucleotides are TGCGCCAGCAGCTTGGACGGGACAGGTGGAAATACGCAGTATTTT. This encodes CASSLDGTGGNTQYF.

The chain uses TRBV12-3 or TRBV12-4 and TRBJ2-7; the match to TRBD2 covers 10 bases. This CDR3 has 14 residues. Trimming at V came to 4 bases and at J to 7 bases, leaving 7 bases not matched to a gene. The CDR3 loop reads CASSSGTSVYEQYF. In DNA form, the CDR3 reads TGTGCCAGCAGTTCCGGGACTAGCGTCTATGAGCAGTACTTC.

On this clonotype itself: It may be a read error: a sequence one base away is much more abundant. The genes are TRBV6-5 and TRBJ2-1; the match to TRBD2 covers 10 bases. Germline-derived CDR1 and CDR2 are MNHEY and SVGAGI. This CDR3 has 17 residues. The ends lost 6 bases at V and 6 bases at J; junction bases unmatched: 14. The CDR3 region has the DNA TGTGCCAGCAGGGACGGGGGACTAGCGAGGGGAGGCAATGAGCAGTTCTTC. It is translated as CASRDGGLARGGNEQFF.

This chain links TRBV3-1 with TRBJ2-7; TRBD2 matches 12 bases. This CDR3 has 13 amino acids. Germline-derived CDR1 and CDR2 are LGHDT and YNNKEL (reference sequence). V trimming: 4 bases; J trimming: 5 bases; junction bases outside the gene matches: 0. In DNA form, the CDR3 reads TGTGCCAGCAGCCGGACTAGCGGGGACGAGCAGTACTTC. Translated: CASSRTSGDEQYF.

V and J are TRBV19 and TRBJ1-5; weak D call: TRBD1 (6 bases). The CDR3 loop spans 15 amino acids. V was cut by 4 bases and J by 4 bases, with 14 bases left in between. Germline loops: CDR1 LNHDA, CDR2 SQIVND (reference sequence). The CDR3 coding sequence is TGTGCCAGTAGTAATGAACAGGGTCGTAATCAGCCCCAGCATTTT. Translated: CASSNEQGRNQPQHF.

The J gene is TRBJ2-2, the V gene TRBV6-6; 7 bases match TRBD1. The trim removed 5 bases at V and 1 base at J, leaving 4 bases unmatched. There are 15 residues in the CDR3. Germline V gene data show CDR1 as MNHNY and CDR2 as SVGAGI (reference sequence). This chain's CDR3 is CASSQWDRNTGELFF. DNA of the CDR3: TGTGCCAGCAGTCAGTGGGACAGGAACACCGGGGAGCTGTTTTTT.

The chain has TRBV18 and TRBJ2-1; the D gene is possibly TRBD2 (6 bases). Per germline, CDR1 KGHSH and CDR2 LQKENI. V gave up 2 bases and J gave up 9 bases, with 17 bases separating them. This CDR3 is 15 amino acids long. As DNA, the CDR3 is TGTGCCAGCTCACCATTCGGTTGGGAGGTAGGTGAGCAGTTCTTC. Translated: CASSPFGWEVGEQFF. Using reference TRBV18 and TRBJ2-1 for the parts outside the CDR3, the full variable domain is NAGVMQNPRHLVRRRGQEARLRCSPMKGHSHVYWYRQLPEEGLKFMVYLQKENIIDESGMPKERFSAEFPKEGPSILRIQQVVRGDSAAYFCASSPFGWEVGEQFFGPGTRLTVL.

This clonotype was counted between two and nine times. A junction boundary mismatches the germline segment, possibly from a read error. This sequence joins TRBV6-2 or TRBV6-3 and TRBJ1-2; weak D call: TRBD1 (6 bases). The CDR3 has 13 residues. Germline V gene sequence: CDR1 MNHEY, CDR2 SVGEGT. CDR3 nucleotides: TGTACCAGCACTTCAACAGGGATCTATGGCTACACCTTC. Its protein is CTSTSTGIYGYTF.

This clonotype was counted only a few times. J is TRBJ1-1 and V is TRBV5-1; D possibly corresponds to TRBD1 (6 bases). The V end was cut by 0 bases, the J end by 5 bases, with 11 bases between. This CDR3 is built from 14 residues. CDR1 and CDR2 from the germline V gene are SGHRS and YFSETQ. The CDR3 nucleotides read TGCGCCAGCAGCTTGGGAGGGGGGAGTACTGAAGCTTTCTTT. It is translated as CASSLGGGSTEAFF.

The chain employs TRBV4-2 and TRBJ2-5; unclear D gene. The CDR3 extends over 15 amino acids. In germline, CDR1 is LGHNA, CDR2 YNFKEQ. V lost 1 base, J lost 1 base, and 10 bases lay in between. CDR3 sequence reads: CASSQADQAQETQYF. DNA of the CDR3: TGTGCCAGCAGCCAAGCGGATCAGGCCCAAGAGACCCAGTACTTC.

This clonotype was seen a few times. At one of its ends the junction is not consistent with the germline gene, which may arise from a read error. The chain combines TRBV11-2 with TRBJ2-1, with D perhaps matching TRBD1 (5 bases). The CDR3 is made up of 15 amino acids. Germline CDR1 SGHAT, CDR2 FQNNGV. The CDR3 sequence is CASGLTKGESNEQFF. In DNA, the CDR3 is TGTGCCAGCGGCTTAACGAAAGGGGAATCGAATGAGCAGTTCTTC.